The 13 T cell receptor beta chains below were found in one sample sequenced in a study of response to subunit inactivated influenza vaccine. TCRdb reprocessed the RT-PCR reads with MiXCR, giving one entry per CDR3 protein. The table includes 300,000 to 350,000 distinct CDR3 sequences, 20% to 25% detected once. The source was PBMCs from blood, collected about 20 months after vaccination. All receptors come from a man between 50 and 69 years old who received an inactivated influenza vaccine.

This clonotype was counted only a few times. CDR3 region: CASSSTTDTQYF. CDR3 bases: TGCGCCAGCAGCTCAACGACAGATACGCAGTATTTT. The genes are TRBV5-1 and TRBJ2-3; D not certain. Germline-derived CDR1 and CDR2 are SGHRS and YFSETQ. This CDR3 has 12 residues. V was shortened by 3 bases and J by 3 bases, with 5 bases between the two germline ends.

In its sample, this clonotype was seen a few times. This chain joins TRBV4-3 and TRBJ2-2; D unresolved. Deletions cut 0 bases from V and 5 bases from J, with 1 base between. This CDR3 is built from 12 residues. Germline-derived CDR1 and CDR2 are LGHNA and YSLEER. The CDR3 region has the DNA TGCGCCAGCAGCCAAGAGACCGGGGAGCTGTTTTTT. Its translation is CASSQETGELFF.

This clonotype has more than one count but fewer than ten. CDR3 in amino acids: CASRDTVYGYTF. DNA of the CDR3: TGTGCCAGCCGGGACACCGTCTATGGCTACACCTTC. V usage is TRBV6-2 or TRBV6-3 and J usage is TRBJ1-2, with D tentatively TRBD1 (6 bases). Germline loops: CDR1 MNHEY, CDR2 SVGEGT. V lost 8 bases to trimming and J lost 4 bases, with 11 bases between them. This CDR3 region has 12 residues.

The chain recombines TRBV7-2 with TRBJ1-1, with a possible D match to TRBD1 (5 bases). The germline V gene encodes CDR1 SGHTA and CDR2 FQGNSA. This CDR3 is built from 13 residues. The germline V and J ends were trimmed by 8 bases and 1 base, with 11 bases remaining between them. The CDR3 nucleotides read TGTGCCAGCCTCGGGGGACCGAACACTGAAGCTTTCTTT. Protein sequence: CASLGGPNTEAFF.

This clonotype appeared a few times. This sequence joins TRBV20-1 and TRBJ1-5, with D possibly being TRBD1 (5 bases). The germline V gene encodes CDR1 DFQATT and CDR2 SNEGSKA (reference sequence). V lost 6 bases to trimming and J lost 1 base, with 16 bases between them. The CDR3 contains 15 residues. The CDR3 loop is CSAGDRERSNQPQHF. In DNA, the CDR3 is TGCAGTGCAGGTGACAGAGAGAGAAGCAATCAGCCCCAGCATTTT.

This clonotype was seen a handful of times. The chain is built from TRBV6-2 or TRBV6-3 and TRBJ1-5; TRBD1 is a possible D gene (6 bases). Trimming left V 6 bases short and J 3 bases short, with 18 bases between. CDR3 length: 16 residues. Germline V gives CDR1 MNHEY, CDR2 SVGEGT. CDR3 sequence reads: CASRTTKQGSNQPQHF. CDR3 sequence (DNA): TGTGCCAGCAGAACGACCAAACAGGGTTCCAATCAGCCCCAGCATTTT.

J is TRBJ2-5 and V is TRBV6-5; the D call may be TRBD1 or TRBD2 (5 bases each). Germline loops: CDR1 MNHEY, CDR2 SVGAGI. The V end lost 2 bases, the J end lost 5 bases, and 12 bases lay between the germline ends. The CDR3 is 14 residues long. The CDR3 region has the DNA TGTGCCAGCAGTTACCGGGACCGGAGGGAGACCCAGTACTTC. This sequence encodes CASSYRDRRETQYF.

This clonotype was seen a handful of times. The chain is built from TRBV4-3 and TRBJ2-7, with D unresolved. Germline V gene lookup returns CDR1 LGHNA and CDR2 YSLEER. The length of the CDR3 is 13 residues. The V and J ends lost 0 bases and 3 bases respectively, with 6 bases between them. The CDR3 protein is CASSQDQDYEQYF. In DNA form, the CDR3 reads TGCGCCAGCAGCCAAGATCAAGACTACGAGCAGTACTTC.

CDR3 loop: CASSQDGGAEQYF. The CDR3 nucleotides are TGCGCCAGCAGCCAAGATGGCGGGGCCGAGCAGTACTTC. This chain uses TRBV4-3 with TRBJ2-7; tentative D call: TRBD2 (6 bases). The V and J ends lost 0 bases and 6 bases respectively, with 9 bases between them. CDR3 size: 13 residues. Germline CDR1 and CDR2: LGHNA and YSLEER.

This clonotype was detected only a few times. The chain is built from TRBV19 and TRBJ1-2, with 7 bases fitting TRBD1. CDR3 length: 13 residues. Germline trimming cut 6 bases from V and 4 bases from J; bases unmatched to any gene: 5. Germline assignment: CDR1 LNHDA and CDR2 SQIVND (reference sequence). CDR3 coding DNA: TGTGCCAGTAGGGACAGGAGATTCTATGGCTACACCTTC. Its protein product is CASRDRRFYGYTF.

The sample holds a few counts of this clonotype. The chain carries TRBV7-9 and TRBJ2-7, with no clear D. The V and J ends lost 2 bases and 3 bases respectively, with 5 bases between them. Germline loops: CDR1 SEHNR, CDR2 FQNEAQ (reference sequence). This CDR3 spans 12 amino acids. The CDR3 coding sequence is TGTGCCAGCAGCTTATTCCTCTACGAGCAGTACTTC. It codes for CASSLFLYEQYF.

The chain has TRBV7-9 and TRBJ1-2; TRBD1 matches at 8 bases. With V trimmed by 8 bases and J by 7 bases, 15 bases remained unmatched. The germline V gene encodes CDR1 SEHNR and CDR2 FQNEAQ (reference sequence). This CDR3 region has 15 residues. The CDR3 DNA follows: TGTGCCAGCCCGGACAGGGCTGGGCTCATCGGTGGCTACACCTTC. Its protein is CASPDRAGLIGGYTF.

This clonotype appeared a single time. The CDR3 does not end in the conserved phenylalanine or tryptophan, so this is likely a read error. The V and J genes are TRBV4-2 and TRBJ1-3, with D perhaps matching TRBD1 (5 bases). The ends were cut back, 1 base at V and 0 bases at J, with 13 bases in the middle. This CDR3 has 17 amino acids. CDR1 and CDR2 (germline): LGHNA, YNFKEQ. This CDR3 is CASSQGTGVSSGNTIYS. The CDR3 nucleotides read TGTGCCAGCAGCCAAGGTACAGGCGTCAGCTCTGGAAACACCATATATTCT.